These 10 T cell receptor beta chains were sequenced from one sample in a study of OX40 agonist ivuxolimab in advanced cancers. Assay used: immunoSEQ multiplex PCR; TCRdb lists only in-frame clones, some missing. The table includes 60,000 to 90,000 clones, about 88% detected once. The sequences come from CD4+ or CD8+ T cells sorted from blood, collected in a trial of the OX40 agonist ivuxolimab. The receptors come from an adult with an advanced solid tumor such as melanoma, head and neck, liver or kidney cancer.

The CDR3 coding sequence is TGCAGCGTTCTAAACGCGGGGGGGAATGGCTACACCTTC. Translating it yields CSVLNAGGNGYTF. The chain links TRBV29-1 to TRBJ1-2; tentative D call: TRBD1 (5 bases). V was shortened by 5 bases and J by 6 bases, with 16 bases between the two germline ends. The CDR3 is 13 residues long. Germline-derived CDR1 and CDR2 are SQVTM and ANQGSEA.

The chain links TRBV5-1 to TRBJ1-5; no reliable D call. The V end lost 2 bases, the J end lost 0 bases, and 6 bases lay between the germline ends. The V gene's germline CDR1 is SGHRS and CDR2 YFSETQ. The CDR3 runs to 14 residues. CDR3: CASSFGNSNQPQHF. CDR3 in DNA: TGCGCCAGCAGCTTTGGCAATAGCAATCAGCCCCAGCATTTT.

This chain links TRBV15 with TRBJ2-1, with D perhaps assigned TRBD1 or TRBD2 (6 bases each). The V and J ends lost 0 bases and 2 bases respectively, with 8 bases between them. The germline CDR1 and CDR2 sequences are LNHNV and YYDKDF (reference sequence). The CDR3 has 15 amino acids. The CDR3: CATSREGGAYNEQFF. The CDR3 DNA reads as TGTGCCACCAGCAGAGAGGGGGGCGCCTACAATGAGCAGTTCTTC. Based on the CDR3 plus reference TRBV15 and TRBJ2-1, the full variable domain is DAMVIQNPRYQVTQFGKPVTLSCSQTLNHNVMYWYQQKSSQAPKLLFHYYDKDFNNEADTPDNFQSRRPNTSFCFLDIRSPGLGDTAMYLCATSREGGAYNEQFFGPGTRLTVL.

This chain links TRBV5-1 with TRBJ2-1; tentatively, D is TRBD2 (5 bases). Germline V CDR1 and CDR2: SGHRS, YFSETQ. The CDR3 is 13 residues long. V was cut by 3 bases and J by 6 bases, with 10 bases left in between. CDR3 loop: CASSSGLINEQFF. The CDR3 nucleotides are TGCGCCAGCAGCTCCGGACTGATCAATGAGCAGTTCTTC. The whole variable domain, filled in from reference TRBV5-1 and TRBJ2-1, reads KAGVTQTPRYLIKTRGQQVTLSCSPISGHRSVSWYQQTPGQGLQFLFEYFSETQRNKGNFPGRFSGRQFSNSRSEMNVSTLELGDSALYLCASSSGLINEQFFGPGTRLTVL.

The chain combines TRBV9 with TRBJ2-2, with TRBD2 matching over 9 bases. V shed 2 bases and J 2 bases; nucleotides not matched to a gene: 10. CDR3 length: 18 amino acids. Germline values: CDR1 SGDLS, CDR2 YYNGEE. The CDR3 DNA reads TGTGCCAGCAGCGTTGGGTTAGCGGGGGCGACAAACACCGGGGAGCTGTTTTTT. Translating gives CASSVGLAGATNTGELFF.

The chain employs TRBV28 and TRBJ1-6; perhaps TRBD1 as D (5 bases). V was trimmed by 8 bases and J by 8 bases, leaving 22 bases between them. Germline CDR1 and CDR2: MDHEN and SYDVKM. The CDR3 runs to 16 residues. The CDR3 sequence: CASRSARGPKDSPLHF. The CDR3 nucleotides are TGTGCCAGCCGAAGCGCGAGGGGACCGAAGGATTCACCCCTCCACTTT.

The J gene is TRBJ2-2, the V gene TRBV29-1, with D possibly TRBD1 on 5 matching bases. The CDR3 is 13 residues long. Germline V gene data show CDR1 as SQVTM and CDR2 as ANQGSEA. Trimming left V 6 bases short and J 6 bases short, with 14 bases between. As DNA, the CDR3 is TGCAGCGTAGCACAATCAGGGCCCGGGGAGCTGTTTTTT. Translated: CSVAQSGPGELFF.

On this clone: The identical CDR3 is also encoded by other nucleotide sequences in the sample. This rearrangement joins TRBV5-4 to TRBJ2-1; D possibly uses TRBD1 or TRBD2 (5 bases each). The ends were cut back, 4 bases at V and 2 bases at J, with 13 bases in the middle. The CDR3 consists of 15 residues. The germline CDR1 and CDR2 sequences are SGHNT and YYREEE (reference sequence). DNA for the CDR3: TGTGCCAGCAGCCTTGGTGGGGGACCCTACAATGAGCAGTTCTTC. Translated, it gives CASSLGGGPYNEQFF. Complete variable domain (other parts from reference TRBV5-4 and TRBJ2-1): ETGVTQSPTHLIKTRGQQVTLRCSSQSGHNTVSWYQQALGQGPQFIFQYYREEENGRGNFPPRFSGLQFPNYSSELNVNALELDDSALYLCASSLGGGPYNEQFFGPGTRLTVL.

The chain links TRBV7-2 to TRBJ2-3; TRBD1 might be the D (5 bases). The germline V gene has CDR1 SGHTA and CDR2 FQGNSA. The CDR3 has 14 residues. V lost 3 bases and J lost 3, with 10 bases in between. CDR3 nucleotide sequence: TGTGCCAGCAGCTTTTTGGGGCCGACAGATACGCAGTATTTT. This gives the protein CASSFLGPTDTQYF.

The chain employs TRBV9 and TRBJ2-3, with 9 bases that match TRBD2. The ends lost 1 base at V and 4 bases at J; junction bases unmatched: 4. The CDR3 length is 15 residues. Germline values: CDR1 SGDLS, CDR2 YYNGEE. CDR3 in DNA: TGTGCCAGCAGCGTATTAGCGGGAGTCTCAGATACGCAGTATTTT. Protein: CASSVLAGVSDTQYF.